A selection of T cell receptor beta chains follows, all from one sample in a study of blood T cell repertoires in COVID-19. Sequenced by immunoSEQ multiplex PCR; TCRdb stores in-frame clones only, minus some. The table has some 250,000 clones, roughly 85% seen once; the top ten hold about 3.2%. Sequenced material: peripheral blood. These receptors were collected from a woman aged 18 to 35 with acute or convalescent COVID-19. Each CDR3 is given with its conserved first and last residue. D genes are given only for firm matches. Only some rows state a clone size, as once, few, many or a class for expanded clones.

J gene	D gene	clone size	V gene	CDR3 DNA	CDR3 protein
TRBJ1-2	TRBD1	NA	TRBV5-5	TGTGCCAGCAGCTACTCCGGGACAGCGGACCCCTATGGCTACACCTTC	CASSYSGTADPYGYTF
TRBJ1-1	TRBD1	NA	TRBV11-2	TGTGCCAGCAGCTTAGGCGGGACAGTGAGGAACACTGAAGCTTTCTTT	CASSLGGTVRNTEAFF
TRBJ2-2	NA	NA	TRBV4-3	TGCGCCAGCAGCCAACTAGACGCGAACACCGGGGAGCTGTTTTTT	CASSQLDANTGELFF
TRBJ2-3	TRBD1	NA	TRBV6-5	TGTGCCAGCAGTTACGGGGTCAGGGGGCTTGAAGATACGCAGTATTTT	CASSYGVRGLEDTQYF
TRBJ2-3	TRBD1	NA	TRBV6-4	TGTGCCAGCAGTGTTCAGGGGGAGGATACGCAGTATTTT	CASSVQGEDTQYF
TRBJ2-7	TRBD2	NA	TRBV13	TGTGCCAGCAGCTTAGGTGGTCTAGCGGGAGTCTACGAGCAGTACTTC	CASSLGGLAGVYEQYF
TRBJ1-4	NA	NA	TRBV19	TGTGCCAGTAGTATTTTACTAACTAATGAAAAACTGTTTTTT	CASSILLTNEKLFF
TRBJ1-1	TRBD1	NA	TRBV7-9	TGTGCCAGCAGCTTCCGGGCAGGGGGCACTGAAGCTTTCTTT	CASSFRAGGTEAFF
TRBJ2-7	NA	NA	TRBV18	TGTGCCAGCTCAACCCAGGGTGACGAGCAGTACTTC	CASSTQGDEQYF
TRBJ1-5	NA	once	TRBV28	TGTGCCAGCAGCCCGGCTAGGGGCGTTGTCAATCAGCCCCAGCATTTT	CASSPARGVVNQPQHF
TRBJ1-5	NA	NA	TRBV30	TGTGCCTGGAATTCGGGGGGAAATCAGCCCCAGCATTTT	CAWNSGGNQPQHF
TRBJ2-1	NA	many	TRBV25-1	TGTGCCAGCAGTAACCAGCGTGGAAACAATGAGCAGTTCTTC	CASSNQRGNNEQFF
TRBJ2-2	TRBD2	NA	TRBV6-6	TGTGCCAGCAGCGTGGGACTAGCGGGAGTCCCCGGGGAGCTGTTTTTT	CASSVGLAGVPGELFF
TRBJ2-7	NA	NA	TRBV28	TGTGCCAGCAGTTTACTAGGTCCCGAGCAGTACTTC	CASSLLGPEQYF
TRBJ2-7	NA	NA	TRBV18	TGTGCCAGCTCTCTATATGCAGGGCTCTCCTACGAGCAGTACTTC	CASSLYAGLSYEQYF
TRBJ1-1	NA	few	TRBV20-1	TGCAGTGCTAGTCGGTCAGGGCGGGCTTTCTTT	CSASRSGRAFF
TRBJ2-3	TRBD1	NA	TRBV3-1/TRBV3-2	TGTGCCAGCAGTCAACAGGGGGCGTTACTGACAGATACGCAGTATTTT	CASSQQGALLTDTQYF
TRBJ2-7	NA	medium-sized	TRBV6-6	TGTGCCAGCAGTTGGCAGAGGGGCGGGATTCTCCCGCAGTACTTC	CASSWQRGGILPQYF
TRBJ1-2	NA	NA	TRBV5-5	TGTGCCAGCAGCACCTGGACAGATCTTGGCTACACCTTC	CASSTWTDLGYTF
TRBJ2-1	TRBD2	NA	TRBV14	TGTGCCAGCAGCCAAGGACTAGCAAATGAGCAGTTCTTC	CASSQGLANEQFF
TRBJ2-3	NA	NA	TRBV2	TGTGCCAGCCGTCCCTTTCTAGCCCTATCTAGCACAGATACGCAGTATTTT	CASRPFLALSSTDTQYF
TRBJ2-7	NA	NA	TRBV7-2	TGTGCCAGCAGCCTCCGGACAGACTCCTACGAGCAGTACTTC	CASSLRTDSYEQYF
TRBJ2-7	TRBD2	NA	TRBV4-3	TGCGCCAGCAGCCAAGATCGCGGGACTAGCAGTTCAGGCGAGCAGTACTTC	CASSQDRGTSSSGEQYF
TRBJ1-2	NA	NA	TRBV6-2/TRBV6-3	TGTGCCAGCAGTTACGACTTAGACTCCGGGGTGGATGGCTACACCTTC	CASSYDLDSGVDGYTF
TRBJ2-7	TRBD1	NA	TRBV7-6	TGTGCCAGCAGCTCGGGACAGGGACGCGAGCAGTACTTC	CASSSGQGREQYF
TRBJ1-2	NA	NA	TRBV27	TGTGCCAGCAGTTTAAGCCTCGGAGGGATCTATGGCTACACCTTC	CASSLSLGGIYGYTF
TRBJ1-5	TRBD1	NA	TRBV6-2/TRBV6-3	TGTGCCAGCAGTTACGGGCCCGACAGGGGGGGTAGCAATCAGCCCCAGCATTTT	CASSYGPDRGGSNQPQHF
TRBJ1-2	TRBD1	NA	TRBV27	TGTGCCAGCAGGAGGACAGGGGGCTATGGCTACACCTTC	CASRRTGGYGYTF
TRBJ2-1	TRBD2	NA	TRBV25-1	TGTGCCAGCAGCGGGACTAGCGGGAGGGCGATTAATGAGCAGTTCTTC	CASSGTSGRAINEQFF
TRBJ1-5	TRBD1	NA	TRBV2	TGTGCCAGCAGCGATGGACAGGGTACATGGCAGCCCCAGCATTTT	CASSDGQGTWQPQHF
TRBJ2-1	NA	NA	TRBV21-1	TGTGCCAGCAGCGATTTGCGGGACTCTTACAATGAGCAGTTCTTC	CASSDLRDSYNEQFF
TRBJ2-7	NA	few	TRBV12-5	TGTGCTAGTGGTTTTACTTTTCAGGCGGGTCCGTACGAGCAGTACTTC	CASGFTFQAGPYEQYF
TRBJ1-3	NA	once	TRBV19	TGTGCCACCGCGGGACCTACTGGAAACACCATATATTTT	CATAGPTGNTIYF
TRBJ1-5	NA	NA	TRBV7-2	TGTGCCAGCAGCTTATCAGGGGCGGCGAGCAATCAGCCCCAGCATTTT	CASSLSGAASNQPQHF
TRBJ2-7	TRBD2	NA	TRBV30	TGTGCCTGGAGTGTACAGGCTGGGCTAGCGGGACTTTACTACGAGCAGTACTTC	CAWSVQAGLAGLYYEQYF
TRBJ2-2	TRBD2	NA	TRBV4-2	TGTGCCAGCAGCCAATTGGGACTAGCGGTCACCGGGGAGCTGTTTTTT	CASSQLGLAVTGELFF
TRBJ2-6	NA	NA	TRBV19	TGTGCCAGTAGAGTAGGGGCTGGGGCCAACGTCCTGACTTTC	CASRVGAGANVLTF
TRBJ1-2	TRBD1	NA	TRBV30	TGTGCCTGCGACAGGGGGACTAACTATGGCTACACCTTC	CACDRGTNYGYTF
TRBJ1-2	TRBD1	NA	TRBV14	TGTGCCAGCAGCCAAGCCAGACAGGGGCGAATGAACTATGGCTACACCTTC	CASSQARQGRMNYGYTF
TRBJ2-4	TRBD1	NA	TRBV12-3/TRBV12-4	TGTGCCAGCAGGAGGACAGGGGAAAACATTCAGTACTTC	CASRRTGENIQYF
TRBJ1-1	NA	NA	TRBV6-6	TGTGCCAGCAGTTACGATTCGGGTCGCGAAGCTTTCTTT	CASSYDSGREAFF
TRBJ2-1	TRBD2	NA	TRBV2	TGTGCCAGCAGCGGGACTAGCCACAATGAGCAGTTCTTC	CASSGTSHNEQFF
TRBJ2-5	TRBD2	NA	TRBV12-5	TGTGCTATCGGGGAGGGTGGAGAGACCCAGTACTTC	CAIGEGGETQYF
TRBJ1-3	NA	NA	TRBV5-1	TGCGCCAGCAGCTTGGGGCAGGAAAGCTCTGGAAACACCATATATTTT	CASSLGQESSGNTIYF
TRBJ2-5	TRBD1	NA	TRBV5-1	TGCGCCAGCAGCTTGCAGGGGACAGCCCAAGAGACCCAGTACTTC	CASSLQGTAQETQYF
TRBJ1-3	NA	few	TRBV5-1	TGCGCCAGCAGCTTGGGTCAGGGGAACTCTGGAAACACCATATATTTT	CASSLGQGNSGNTIYF
TRBJ1-2	NA	NA	TRBV6-5	TGTGCCAGCAACAAGCCACAGGGTTGGTACACCTTC	CASNKPQGWYTF
TRBJ1-2	NA	few	TRBV30	TGTGCCTGGAGTGTAGGGTGGGGCCTCTATGGCTACACCTTC	CAWSVGWGLYGYTF
TRBJ1-6	NA	NA	TRBV28	TGTGCCAGCAGTTTAGGGAGCTCACCCCTCCACTTT	CASSLGSSPLHF
TRBJ2-7	TRBD2	NA	TRBV7-9	TGTGCCAGCAGTCCACCTAGCGGGAGGGCCGACTACGAGCAGTACTTC	CASSPPSGRADYEQYF
TRBJ2-1	TRBD1	NA	TRBV7-3	TGTGCCAGCAGCTTAAAGGGGGCAGGGAGCTCCTACAATGAGCAGTTCTTC	CASSLKGAGSSYNEQFF